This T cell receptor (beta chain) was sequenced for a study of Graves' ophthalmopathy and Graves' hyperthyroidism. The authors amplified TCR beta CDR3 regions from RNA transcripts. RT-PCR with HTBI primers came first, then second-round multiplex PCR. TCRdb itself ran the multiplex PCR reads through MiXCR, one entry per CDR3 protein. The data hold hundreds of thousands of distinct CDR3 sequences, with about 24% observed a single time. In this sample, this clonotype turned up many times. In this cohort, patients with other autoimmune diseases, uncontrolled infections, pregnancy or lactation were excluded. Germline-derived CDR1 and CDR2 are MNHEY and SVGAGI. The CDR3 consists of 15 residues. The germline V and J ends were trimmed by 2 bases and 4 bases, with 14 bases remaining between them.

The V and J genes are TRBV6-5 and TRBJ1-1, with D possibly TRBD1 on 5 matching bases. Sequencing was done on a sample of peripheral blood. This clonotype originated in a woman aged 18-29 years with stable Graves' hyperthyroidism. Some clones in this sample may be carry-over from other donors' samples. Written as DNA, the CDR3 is TGTGCCAGCAGTTACGCGGAAAGGGGCACCACTGAAGCTTTCTTT. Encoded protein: CASSYAERGTTEAFF.